Shown below are 12 T cell receptor beta chains from a single sample sequenced in a study of T cells in localized non-small cell lung cancer. Sequencing used immunoSEQ multiplex PCR; TCRdb keeps in-frame clones, though not all of them. The table lists nearly 25,000 clones, 92% of them singletons. Specimen: peripheral blood, collected before any cancer treatment. Receptors were obtained from a woman aged 35-75 years with stage I lung adenocarcinoma.

The chain joins TRBV7-8 to TRBJ2-7, with D unclear. Looked up from germline, CDR1 is SGHVS and CDR2 is FQNEAQ. Between the trimmed V and J ends, which lost 5 bases and 7 bases, there was a span of 15 bases. The CDR3 is made up of 13 amino acids. In nucleotides, the CDR3 is TGTGCCAGCAGCGCCTACGGCGCTGGGGAGCAGTACTTC. Amino acid sequence: CASSAYGAGEQYF.

The gene calls are TRBV5-5 and TRBJ2-1; 8 bases line up with TRBD2. Trimming at V came to 4 bases and at J to 1 base, leaving 4 bases not matched to a gene. Germline CDR1 reads SGHKS; CDR2 reads YYEKEE (reference sequence). The CDR3 is made up of 15 amino acids. Written as DNA, the CDR3 is TGTGCCAGCAGCGATGGGACTAGTTCCTACAATGAGCAGTTCTTC. As protein: CASSDGTSSYNEQFF. Using reference TRBV5-5 and TRBJ2-1 for the parts outside the CDR3, the full variable domain is DAGVTQSPTHLIKTRGQQVTLRCSPISGHKSVSWYQQVLGQGPQFIFQYYEKEERGRGNFPDRFSARQFPNYSSELNVNALLLGDSALYLCASSDGTSSYNEQFFGPGTRLTVL.

This clone was found once. The chain couples TRBV30 to TRBJ2-7; 7 positions match TRBD1. The CDR3 covers 13 residues. Germline V gives CDR1 GTSNPN, CDR2 SVGIG (reference sequence). Trimming removed 3 bases from V and 2 bases from J; junction bases left unmatched: 4. In DNA form, the CDR3 reads TGTGCCTGGAGACTCCAGGGGGCCTACGAGCAGTACTTC. Encoded protein: CAWRLQGAYEQYF.

V gene TRBV18 combines with J gene TRBJ1-4; D is perhaps TRBD1 (5 bases). Trimming cost V 0 bases and J 3 bases, with 8 bases left between them. CDR1 is KGHSH and CDR2 is LQKENI in the germline V gene. The CDR3 runs 15 residues. As DNA, the CDR3 is TGTGCCAGCTCACCACCGGGGGAAGCTAATGAAAAACTGTTTTTT. Its translation is CASSPPGEANEKLFF.

V gene TRBV4-1 combines with J gene TRBJ2-2; TRBD2 matches 12 bases. CDR3 length: 20 residues. V shed 3 bases, J shed 7 bases, and the junction held 18 bases outside the gene matches. Germline values: CDR1 MGHRA, CDR2 YSYEKL. Written as DNA, the CDR3 is TGCGCCAGCAGCCAGAGTAGCCTAGCGGGAGGGCCAGATCGGAACGGGGAGCTGTTTTTT. It is translated as CASSQSSLAGGPDRNGELFF.

This sequence joins TRBV5-1 and TRBJ2-5, with 9 bases lining up with TRBD2. V lost 4 bases to trimming and J lost 5 bases; unmatched junction nucleotides: 9. Germline lookup yields CDR1 SGHRS and CDR2 YFSETQ. The CDR3 has 15 amino acids. This CDR3 reads CASSPGGTSGETQYF. In DNA, the CDR3 is TGCGCCAGCAGCCCGGGGGGAACTAGCGGGGAGACCCAGTACTTC.

The V call is TRBV28, the J call TRBJ2-7; no reliable D call. CDR1 MDHEN and CDR2 SYDVKM come from the germline V gene. The CDR3 consists of 13 residues. With 5 bases removed from V and 6 bases from J, the gap between germline ends came to 14 bases. CDR3 in DNA: TGTGCCAGCAGTCCCTTCGTGGGCCCCGAGCAGTACTTC. Translated, it gives CASSPFVGPEQYF.

The chain couples TRBV6-5 to TRBJ2-5; D ambiguous. Germline CDR1 and CDR2: MNHEY and SVGAGI. The CDR3 extends over 14 amino acids. V lost 4 bases, J lost 5 bases, and 14 bases lay in between. Here the CDR3 reads CASSSSVGRETQYF. CDR3 nucleotides: TGTGCCAGCAGTTCCTCAGTAGGAAGGGAGACCCAGTACTTC.

This chain connects TRBV13 to TRBJ2-3, with TRBD1 identical over 8 bases. Germline V gene data show CDR1 as PRHDT and CDR2 as FYEKMQ (reference sequence). The CDR3 has 16 residues. V lost 5 bases to trimming and J lost 6 bases; unmatched junction nucleotides: 13. Written as DNA, the CDR3 is TGTGCCAGCAGCCCCTTTACGGACAGGGAATGGGATACGCAGTATTTT. It codes for CASSPFTDREWDTQYF.

The chain couples TRBV5-5 to TRBJ2-5; D tentatively reads TRBD1 or TRBD2 (5 bases each). Per the germline V gene, CDR1 is SGHKS and CDR2 is YYEKEE (reference sequence). CDR3 length: 14 amino acids. V dropped 0 bases and J dropped 7 bases, with 13 bases sitting between them. CDR3 nucleotides: TGTGCCAGCAGCTTGGGGGACCTCGAAGGGACCCAGTACTTC. It yields the protein CASSLGDLEGTQYF.

The chain couples TRBV13 to TRBJ2-5; D is possibly TRBD2 (6 bases). Germline V CDR1 and CDR2: PRHDT, FYEKMQ (reference sequence). V was cut by 4 bases and J by 2 bases, with 11 bases left in between. The CDR3 length is 14 residues. The CDR3 reads CASSWRLGQETQYF. CDR3 DNA sequence: TGTGCCAGCAGCTGGCGACTAGGACAAGAGACCCAGTACTTC. The full variable domain, completed using reference TRBV13 and TRBJ2-5, is AAGVIQSPRHLIKEKRETATLKCYPIPRHDTVYWYQQGPGQDPQFLISFYEKMQSDKGSIPDRFSAQQFSDYHSELNMSSLELGDSALYFCASSWRLGQETQYFGPGTRLLVL.

This sequence joins TRBV30 and TRBJ2-7, with TRBD2 matching over 9 bases. J gave up 4 bases and V 3 bases, and 10 bases lay outside the gene matches. Germline CDR1 is GTSNPN and CDR2 is SVGIG (reference sequence). This CDR3 has 15 residues. The CDR3 bases are TGTGCCTGGAGAGGGGATCTAGCGGGGCAATACGAGCAGTACTTC. Translation: CAWRGDLAGQYEQYF.